A selection of T cell receptor beta chains follows, all from one sample in a study of OX40 agonist ivuxolimab in advanced cancers. Only in-frame clones appear in the TCRdb table, and some are missing; sequencing was by immunoSEQ multiplex PCR. The sample has fewer than 85,000 clones, about 90% seen once. The material was CD4+ or CD8+ T cells sorted from blood, obtained in a trial of the OX40 agonist ivuxolimab. These receptors were obtained from an adult with an advanced solid tumor such as melanoma, head and neck, liver or kidney cancer. Each CDR3 is given with its conserved first and last residue. The D gene is left open where the match is weak. Size is omitted from some rows. Given values are once, few, many or a class for expanded clones.

j_call | clone_size | cdr3_length | v_call | d_call | cdr3_aa | cdr3_nt
TRBJ2-7 | medium-sized | 14 | TRBV5-1 | TRBD2 | CASSGTSGFHEQYF | TGCGCCAGCAGCGGGACTAGCGGTTTCCACGAGCAGTACTTC
TRBJ2-7 | NA | 16 | TRBV4-2 | TRBD2 | CASSQVLAGGPYEQYF | TGTGCCAGCAGCCAAGTCCTAGCGGGAGGCCCCTACGAGCAGTACTTC
TRBJ1-1 | NA | 13 | TRBV5-6 | NA | CASSLSILVGAFF | TGTGCCAGCAGCTTGTCAATCCTGGTAGGAGCTTTCTTT
TRBJ2-2 | NA | 16 | TRBV5-1 | TRBD2 | CASSLAGTSDTGELFF | TGCGCCAGCAGCTTGGCCGGGACTAGTGACACCGGGGAGCTGTTTTTT
TRBJ2-3 | NA | 15 | TRBV15 | NA | CATSRGNLGADTQYF | TGTGCCACCAGCAGAGGCAACCTGGGAGCCGATACGCAGTATTTT
TRBJ2-2 | NA | 14 | TRBV6-1 | TRBD1 | CASSGDRASGELFF | TGTGCCAGCAGTGGGGACAGGGCTTCCGGGGAGCTGTTTTTT
TRBJ2-1 | NA | 17 | TRBV29-1 | NA | CSVERFWGVGRHNEQFF | TGCAGCGTTGAAAGATTTTGGGGAGTGGGAAGGCACAATGAGCAGTTCTTC
TRBJ1-1 | once | 15 | TRBV6-6 | NA | CASSYAGTGGTEAFF | TGTGCCAGCAGTTACGCCGGGACCGGAGGCACTGAAGCTTTCTTT
TRBJ1-1 | NA | 12 | TRBV25-1 | NA | CASSGSGRGAFF | TGTGCCAGCAGTGGTTCAGGGAGGGGAGCTTTCTTT
TRBJ2-2 | NA | 17 | TRBV9 | TRBD2 | CASSARAGGPYTGELFF | TGTGCCAGCAGCGCGCGAGCGGGAGGGCCGTACACCGGGGAGCTGTTTTTT
TRBJ2-5 | NA | 13 | TRBV18 | NA | CASSGWFQETQYF | TGTGCCAGCTCAGGGTGGTTCCAAGAGACCCAGTACTTC
TRBJ1-2 | NA | 12 | TRBV5-1 | NA | CASSLLTDRDTF | TGTGCCAGCAGCTTGCTGACAGATCGTGACACCTTC
TRBJ1-5 | NA | 15 | TRBV7-2 | TRBD1 | CASSWGTGLNQPQHF | TGTGCCAGCAGCTGGGGGACAGGCCTCAATCAGCCCCAGCATTTT
TRBJ1-1 | NA | 14 | TRBV28 | NA | CASSFGGAITEAFF | TGTGCCAGCAGTTTTGGGGGCGCGATCACTGAAGCTTTCTTT
TRBJ1-3 | NA | 12 | TRBV27 | NA | CASSLSGNTIYF | TGTGCCAGCAGTTTGAGCGGAAACACCATATATTTT
TRBJ1-2 | NA | 13 | TRBV29-1 | NA | CSVVTVGGGGYTF | TGCAGCGTTGTAACCGTCGGGGGAGGAGGCTACACCTTC
TRBJ2-6 | NA | 17 | TRBV6-1 | NA | CASSEGVVSSGANVLTF | TGTGCCAGCAGTGAAGGGGTTGTTAGCTCTGGGGCCAACGTCCTGACTTTC
TRBJ1-5 | NA | 13 | TRBV30 | NA | CAWSLGPLQPQHF | TGTGCCTGGAGTCTGGGCCCACTCCAGCCCCAGCATTTT
TRBJ1-2 | NA | 16 | TRBV28 | TRBD1 | CAAGGDRGTSNYGYTF | TGTGCCGCAGGGGGGGACAGGGGGACTTCGAACTATGGTTACACCTTC
TRBJ1-1 | NA | 14 | TRBV7-9 | NA | CASQAASGNTEAFF | TGTGCCAGCCAAGCTGCCTCTGGGAACACTGAAGCTTTCTTT
TRBJ1-1 | NA | 14 | TRBV23-1 | NA | CASSQKEGAFGAFF | TGCGCCAGCAGTCAAAAAGAGGGCGCCTTCGGGGCTTTCTTT
TRBJ2-7 | NA | 15 | TRBV7-9 | TRBD1 | CASSSGGSTSYEQYF | TGTGCCAGCAGCTCAGGGGGCAGTACCTCCTACGAGCAGTACTTC
TRBJ1-1 | once | 14 | TRBV5-6 | NA | CASSLVSGDTEAFF | TGTGCCAGCAGCTTGGTCTCTGGGGACACTGAAGCTTTCTTT
TRBJ1-1 | NA | 10 | TRBV20-1 | NA | CSALGGRTFF | TGCAGTGCCTTGGGGGGGAGAACTTTCTTT
TRBJ1-4 | NA | 13 | TRBV7-7 | NA | CASARGLNEKLFF | TGTGCTAGCGCCCGGGGCCTCAATGAAAAACTGTTTTTT
TRBJ1-1 | NA | 15 | TRBV5-1 | NA | CASSPGGGQNTEAFF | TGCGCCAGCAGCCCCGGCGGGGGACAGAACACTGAAGCTTTCTTT
TRBJ2-5 | NA | 14 | TRBV12-5 | TRBD2 | CASGPRGEGETQYF | TGTGCTAGTGGTCCCCGGGGGGAGGGGGAGACCCAGTACTTC
TRBJ2-3 | NA | 15 | TRBV19 | NA | CASSMAGTDTDTQYF | TGTGCCAGTAGTATGGCAGGGACCGACACAGATACGCAGTATTTT
TRBJ1-2 | NA | 13 | TRBV18 | NA | CASSPGRYYGYTF | TGTGCCAGCTCACCGGGACGATACTATGGCTACACCTTC
TRBJ1-4 | NA | 14 | TRBV6-1 | NA | CASSEIGSNEKLFF | TGTGCCAGCAGTGAAATAGGTAGTAATGAAAAACTGTTTTTT
TRBJ1-4 | NA | 14 | TRBV18 | NA | CASSPLGTHEKLFF | TGTGCCAGCTCGCCGCTTGGGACACATGAAAAACTGTTTTTT
TRBJ2-5 | few | 13 | TRBV25-1 | NA | CASTTGFWGTQYF | TGTGCCAGCACCACAGGGTTCTGGGGGACCCAGTACTTC
TRBJ2-3 | NA | 14 | TRBV5-4 | NA | CASSFKQGMDTQYF | TGTGCCAGCAGCTTTAAGCAGGGTATGGATACGCAGTATTTT
TRBJ2-7 | NA | 17 | TRBV30 | NA | CAWSVLEGTRNPYEQYF | TGTGCCTGGAGTGTACTTGAGGGAACCCGTAACCCCTACGAGCAGTACTTC
TRBJ1-2 | NA | 14 | TRBV6-5 | NA | CASRTQGSDYGYTF | TGTGCCAGCAGAACTCAGGGATCTGACTATGGCTACACCTTC
TRBJ1-3 | NA | 16 | TRBV5-1 | NA | CASSLVGGLSGNTIYF | TGCGCCAGCAGCCTCGTGGGGGGCCTTTCTGGAAACACCATATATTTT
TRBJ1-1 | NA | 13 | TRBV6-1 | NA | CASSEARGTEAFF | TGTGCCAGCAGTGAAGCGCGGGGCACTGAAGCTTTCTTT
TRBJ2-3 | once | 9 | TRBV27 | NA | CASSSVQYF | TGTGCCAGCAGTTCTGTGCAGTATTTT
TRBJ1-1 | NA | 14 | TRBV23-1 | NA | CANTDLQGFSEAFF | TGCGCCAACACTGATCTACAAGGATTTTCTGAAGCTTTCTTT
TRBJ1-2 | NA | 16 | TRBV5-1 | NA | CASSGAPHREDNGYTF | TGCGCCAGCAGCGGGGCGCCCCACAGGGAGGATAACGGCTACACCTTC
TRBJ2-2 | NA | 16 | TRBV6-4 | NA | CASSDLIDSKGGELFF | TGTGCCAGCAGTGACCTCATTGACAGCAAGGGAGGGGAGCTGTTTTTT
TRBJ2-5 | NA | 15 | TRBV5-1 | TRBD1 | CASSWGQGLQETQYF | TGCGCCAGCAGCTGGGGACAGGGATTGCAAGAGACCCAGTACTTC
TRBJ1-5 | once | 14 | TRBV4-1 | NA | CASSQEEVGQPQHF | TGCGCCAGCAGCCAAGAGGAAGTAGGTCAGCCCCAGCATTTT
TRBJ2-2 | once | 13 | TRBV11-3 | NA | CASSLDWEAELFF | TGTGCCAGCAGCTTAGACTGGGAGGCGGAGCTGTTTTTT
TRBJ2-7 | NA | 13 | TRBV6-5 | NA | CASSFPGQGEQYF | TGTGCCAGCAGTTTCCCAGGGCAAGGCGAGCAGTACTTC
TRBJ2-7 | NA | 18 | TRBV28 | NA | CASSLEIWGTMYSYEQYF | TGTGCCAGCAGTTTAGAAATTTGGGGGACGATGTACTCCTACGAGCAGTACTTC